This entry concerns a single TCR beta chain. The record originates from a study of blood T cell repertoires in COVID-19. Assay used: immunoSEQ multiplex PCR; TCRdb lists only in-frame clones, some missing. This table holds some 72,000 clones, approximately 86% found once. The CDR3 is 15 amino acids. The junction had 1 base not matched to a gene; V was cut back by 2 bases and J by 6 bases. Germline lookup yields CDR1 WNHNN and CDR2 SYGVQD (reference sequence). The genes are TRBV10-1 and TRBJ2-5; 15 nucleotides line up with TRBD2. The receptor was isolated from a man in his forties or fifties with active or convalescent COVID-19. Sequencing was performed on peripheral blood. CDR3 coding DNA: TGCGCCAGCAGTGAGGGGACTAGCGGGGGGCAGACCCAGTACTTC. Protein: CASSEGTSGGQTQYF.